The T cell receptor (beta chain) described here comes from a study of T cells after yellow fever vaccination. Points from the study as a whole: Once the booster was given, most primary-vaccination clones reappeared, at over 95% for CD4 and 85% to 90% for CD8.

Production of TCR cDNA was by 5'RACE template switching, which also added a universal primer site and UMIs. Via MiXCR, TCRdb re-called the 5' RACE reads, giving one row per CDR3 protein. The sample includes some 220,000 distinct CDR3 sequences, about 3% of them seen just once. Germline values: CDR1 MGHDK, CDR2 SYGVNS. The CDR3 is 15 residues long. Trimming stripped 6 bases from V and 0 bases from J, with 12 bases between. In the case of this clonotype: No antigen is known for it.

This clonotype was sampled from a man younger than 30 who received the YFV17D yellow fever vaccine. The chain is built from TRBV25-1 and TRBJ2-1; no reliable D call. The starting material was CD4+ T cells sorted from PBMCs, obtained 10 days after the yellow fever booster vaccination. The CDR3 spells CASSAPPPSYNEQFF. CDR3 DNA sequence: TGTGCCAGCAGCGCACCACCTCCCTCCTACAATGAGCAGTTCTTC.